The clone carrying this TCR beta chain has more than one count but fewer than ten. These data are taken from a study of read filtering for tumor transcriptome and immune sequencing. This library used 300 to 500 ng RNA and molecular barcoded adaptors spanning alpha/delta and beta/gamma chains. TCRdb fed the reads into MiXCR, producing one record per CDR3 protein. This sample has approximately 93,000 distinct CDR3 sequences; under 25% occur once, and the top ten carry about 10%. Trimming stripped 8 bases from V and 5 bases from J, with 12 bases between. Germline V CDR1 and CDR2: SQVTM, ANQGSEA. CDR3 size: 12 residues.

The rearrangement joins TRBV29-1 to TRBJ2-2; weak D call: TRBD1 (5 bases). This TCR came from a donor aged 40 or older with multiple myeloma. Sequenced sample: a population of CD138-negative cells sorted from bone marrow. The CDR3 DNA is TGCAGCACCCGGACAAAAACCGGGGAGCTGTTTTTT. Translated: CSTRTKTGELFF.